This TCR beta chain was obtained from a study of T cell responses to AZD1222 COVID-19 vaccine. General study points: Nearly half of spike-specific TCRs reportedly target variant regions that are unmutated in the B.1.351 and B.1.1.7 variants.

Produced via immunoSEQ multiplex PCR; TCRdb's table is partial and in-frame only. The sample consists of some 120,000 clones, around nine tenths of them appearing once. Comment on this clone: Its target is unknown.

The length of the CDR3 is 14 residues. The trim removed 5 bases at V and 7 bases at J, leaving 10 bases unmatched. The V gene's germline CDR1 is SGHNT and CDR2 YYREEE (reference sequence). The starting material was peripheral blood, obtained on day 0 of AZD1222 vaccination. The chain links TRBV5-4 to TRBJ2-7; 9 bases match TRBD1. This clonotype was obtained from an adult in good health. CDR3 in amino acids: CASSTGDRVIEQYF. The CDR3 coding sequence is TGTGCCAGCAGTACAGGGGACAGGGTGATAGAGCAGTACTTC.